One and the same sample provided the 25 T cell receptor beta chains below, sequenced in a study of spatial heterogeneity in lung cancer (dated by TCRdb to between 2017 and 2020). Sample time point, as interpreted from the label and publication: sample taken at primary tumor resection. Study-wide conclusions, independent of this receptor: The tumor nonsynonymous mutation count correlated with the number of expanded intratumoral alpha and beta TCRs.

Preparation of the library involved 5' RACE. Data came from a NextSeq 500. TCRdb reanalyzed the raw reads on its own, using fastp at Q25 for trimming and MiXCR for clone calling, and kept in-frame beta chains. Here each entry gathers all rows of one CDR3 protein and keeps the most common genes and DNA. Here the sample has about 9,400 distinct CDR3 sequences; around 6% occur a single time. The ten largest clones represent 10% of the sample. Their specific antigens are unknown. The sample in question was lung tumor tissue, obtained at surgery. Receptors were obtained from a male donor with early-stage non-small cell lung cancer.

The table lists this clonotype with many counts. This beta chain is a stray read from a library made for alpha chains; its abundance is not meaningful. The chain has TRBV27 and TRBJ2-2; the match to TRBD1 covers 8 bases. This CDR3 contains 15 residues. Germline V gene data show CDR1 as MNHEY and CDR2 as SMNVEV (reference sequence). The J segment lost 5 bases and the V segment lost 4 bases, leaving 6 bases of the junction unmatched. The CDR3 DNA sequence: TGTGCCAGCAGTTCCTGGACAGGGTGGACCGGGGAGCTGTTTTTT. Its translation: CASSSWTGWTGELFF.

This clonotype appeared many times. This beta chain is a stray read from a library made for alpha chains; its abundance is not meaningful. The J gene is TRBJ2-5, the V gene TRBV3-1, with a weak D call TRBD2 (6 bases). The CDR3 runs 15 residues. In germline, CDR1 is LGHDT, CDR2 YNNKEL (reference sequence). With 3 bases removed from V and 3 bases from J, the gap between germline ends came to 14 bases. The CDR3 nucleotides are TGTGCCAGCAGCCAGACTAGTTCATACAAAGAGACCCAGTACTTC. Amino acid sequence: CASSQTSSYKETQYF.

By frequency in the sample, this clonotype is medium-sized. The library was designed around alpha chains, so this beta chain is a stray read whose abundance carries little weight. V and J are TRBV10-3 and TRBJ1-1, with TRBD1 matching over 7 bases. V lost 9 bases and J lost 0; bases outside the gene matches: 4. The CDR3 length is 13 residues. The germline V gene encodes CDR1 ENHRY and CDR2 SYGVKD. The CDR3 reads CAMMGQLNTEAFF. CDR3 coding DNA: TGTGCCATGATGGGACAGTTGAACACTGAAGCTTTCTTT.

This clonotype showed up many times. This beta chain was picked up by a library intended for alpha chains and is off target, so its count carries little meaning. V and J are TRBV4-2 and TRBJ2-7; tentatively, D is TRBD1 or TRBD2 (5 bases each). CDR1 and CDR2 (germline): LGHNA, YNFKEQ. CDR3 length: 14 residues. Trimming took 1 base from V and 1 from J, leaving 8 bases between them. CDR3 DNA: TGTGCCAGCAGCCAAGTAGAGGGGTCCTACGAGCAGTACTTC. This gives the protein CASSQVEGSYEQYF.

This clonotype qualifies as medium-sized. Being off target in a library aimed at alpha chains, this beta chain has a size of little meaning. The chain links TRBV2 to TRBJ1-4; D uncertain. The length of the CDR3 is 14 residues. V shed 3 bases and J shed 8 bases, with 13 bases lying between them. Germline CDR1 SNHLY, CDR2 FYNNEI. The CDR3 coding sequence is TGTGCCAGCAGTGAGGCCCTCCCCGGGGAAAAACTGTTTTTT. Protein sequence: CASSEALPGEKLFF.

Sample share makes this clonotype medium-sized (0.01 to 0.1%). The library was built for alpha chains, so this beta chain is an off-target read and its size means little. The chain recombines TRBV10-3 with TRBJ2-1; 8 positions agree with TRBD2. Losses at the gene ends were 5 bases for V and 2 bases for J; bases not matched to a gene: 8. Per germline, CDR1 ENHRY and CDR2 SYGVKD. The CDR3 is 16 residues long. The DNA for the CDR3 is TGTGCCATCAGTTCCGTTAAGCGGGGGCCCTACAATGAGCAGTTCTTC. Amino acid sequence: CAISSVKRGPYNEQFF.

This clonotype was detected many times. The library was prepared for alpha chains; this beta chain is a stray read, so its frequency means little. The gene calls are TRBV10-3 and TRBJ1-3; tentatively, D is TRBD1 (5 bases). V dropped 6 bases and J dropped 10 bases, with 16 bases sitting between them. Germline assignment: CDR1 ENHRY and CDR2 SYGVKD. The CDR3 is made up of 13 amino acids. The CDR3 nucleotides are TGTGCCATCAGGGGAACACAGGCAGGGACCATATATTTT. Translation gives CAIRGTQAGTIYF.

This clonotype was recorded many times. Little can be read into the size of this beta chain, an off-target read in a library designed for alpha chains. This chain connects TRBV4-1 to TRBJ2-1; no reliable D call. Germline assignment: CDR1 MGHRA and CDR2 YSYEKL. Trimming took 7 bases from V and 8 from J, leaving 18 bases between them. The CDR3 spans 14 residues. The CDR3 nucleotides are TGCGCCAGCAACCGTGGGATAGGTGTCGATGAGCAGTTCTTC. The encoded protein is CASNRGIGVDEQFF.

This clonotype ranks as medium-sized. Since it is a stray read in a library aimed at alpha chains, this beta chain has a size that is not meaningful. The V and J genes are TRBV29-1 and TRBJ2-3; D unclear. Trimming stripped 8 bases from V and 0 bases from J, with 15 bases between. Germline V lookup: CDR1 SQVTM, CDR2 ANQGSEA. CDR3 size: 14 residues. The CDR3 region is CSMRTPRSTDTQYF. DNA of the CDR3: TGCAGCATGAGGACCCCGAGAAGCACAGATACGCAGTATTTT.

This clonotype appeared many times. The size of this beta chain means little, since it is a stray read in a library made for alpha chains. The V call is TRBV2, the J call TRBJ2-1; 10 nucleotides line up with TRBD2. CDR1 is SNHLY, CDR2 FYNNEI, per germline. This CDR3 has 15 residues. Trimming at V came to 6 bases and at J to 9 bases, leaving 11 bases not matched to a gene. The CDR3 DNA follows: TGTGCCAGCAGGCAGCTAGCGGGAGTAGTAAGTGAGCAGTTCTTC. This sequence encodes CASRQLAGVVSEQFF.

This clonotype was seen repeatedly, ten times or more. This beta chain appears as a stray read in a library generated for alpha chains; its size is not informative. V is TRBV7-8 and J is TRBJ1-1; D is undetermined. CDR1 is SGHVS and CDR2 is FQNEAQ in the germline V gene. The CDR3 is 13 residues long. Trimming removed 5 bases from V and 3 bases from J, with 10 bases in between. The CDR3 DNA sequence: TGTGCCAGCAGCCCAAGGAGATACACTGAAGCTTTCTTT. Residues: CASSPRRYTEAFF.

There are many counts of this clonotype. Being off target in a library aimed at alpha chains, this beta chain has a size of little meaning. The chain combines TRBV10-3 with TRBJ2-7, with D unclear. Germline V gene data show CDR1 as ENHRY and CDR2 as SYGVKD. V was clipped by 8 bases and J by 0 bases, with 5 bases between them. The CDR3 extends over 11 amino acids. The CDR3 region is CAIGNSYEQYF. CDR3 nucleotide sequence: TGTGCCATCGGCAACTCCTACGAGCAGTACTTC.

This clonotype was observed many times. This beta chain came through as a stray read in a library set up for alpha chains, and its size says little. The chain carries TRBV10-1 and TRBJ2-3, with D perhaps matching TRBD1 (5 bases). Trimming pared 6 bases from V and 6 bases from J, leaving 7 bases between. The CDR3 has 11 amino acids. Germline V gene lookup returns CDR1 WNHNN and CDR2 SYGVQD (reference sequence). The CDR3 coding sequence is TGCGCCAGCAGCAAGGGGGATACGCAGTATTTT. It codes for CASSKGDTQYF.

This clonotype is termed medium-sized (0.01 to 0.1%). With the library built for alpha chains, this beta chain is off target and its frequency is not meaningful. The chain couples TRBV20-1 to TRBJ2-3; unclear D gene. Germline CDR1 is DFQATT and CDR2 is SNEGSKA (reference sequence). This CDR3 spans 16 amino acids. V shed 0 bases and J shed 2 bases, with 15 bases lying between them. The CDR3 DNA is TGCAGTGCTAGAGATCTGATAGACTCCTACACAGATACGCAGTATTTT. Translation gives CSARDLIDSYTDTQYF.

This clonotype appeared many times. Because the library targeted alpha chains, this beta chain is an off-target read whose size means little. The chain uses TRBV11-2 and TRBJ2-3; TRBD2 matches at 12 bases. Unmatched junction bases numbered 6, after V lost 4 bases and J lost 4 bases. This CDR3 contains 16 residues. Germline assignment: CDR1 SGHAT and CDR2 FQNNGV. The CDR3 nucleotides are TGTGCCAGCAGCTCTTCCCTAGCGGGAGGGTCAGATACGCAGTATTTT. Protein product: CASSSSLAGGSDTQYF.

This clonotype was picked up many times. Since the library was made to target alpha chains, this beta chain is a stray read and its abundance is not meaningful. This chain joins TRBV12-3 or TRBV12-4 and TRBJ2-7; D remains ambiguous. CDR3 length: 13 amino acids. The ends were cut back, 3 bases at V and 2 bases at J, with 8 bases in the middle. The CDR3 region has the DNA TGTGCCAGCAGTTTGGGCCGGGCCTACGAGCAGTACTTC. Its protein is CASSLGRAYEQYF.

This clonotype has at least ten counts. Found in a library prepared for alpha chains, this beta chain is an off-target read, and its abundance has little meaning. The V call is TRBV12-3 or TRBV12-4, the J call TRBJ1-2; D ambiguous. The CDR3 consists of 11 residues. V was cut by 4 bases and J by 8 bases, with 8 bases left in between. Here the CDR3 DNA reads TGTGCCAGCAGTTCAGTCGGGGGCTACACCTTC. Amino acids: CASSSVGGYTF.

This clonotype was recorded at least ten times. The library was prepared for alpha chains; this beta chain is a stray read, so its frequency means little. The chain joins TRBV12-5 to TRBJ1-1; no firm D call. The germline CDR1 and CDR2 sequences are LGHNT and FRNRAP. This CDR3 contains 13 residues. V was clipped by 1 base and J by 1 base, with 4 bases between them. For the CDR3, the DNA is TGTGCTAGTGGTTTGGGGGGGAACACTGAAGCTTTCTTT. It codes for CASGLGGNTEAFF.

This clonotype was counted at least ten times. This beta chain was picked up by a library intended for alpha chains and is off target, so its count carries little meaning. The chain has TRBV12-3 or TRBV12-4 and TRBJ2-3; 7 nucleotides match TRBD1. CDR3 length: 17 amino acids. V was clipped by 5 bases and J by 5 bases; unmatched bases: 16. In DNA form, the CDR3 reads TGTGCCAGCAGTCCGGGACAGATCACATTAGGCGAAGATACGCAGTATTTT. The encoded protein is CASSPGQITLGEDTQYF.

This clonotype was seen a few times. Little can be read into the size of this beta chain, an off-target read in a library designed for alpha chains. V is TRBV27 and J is TRBJ2-7; D gene uncertain. The CDR3 spans 15 residues. V was trimmed by 5 bases and J by 2 bases, leaving 16 bases between them. Germline V gene data show CDR1 as MNHEY and CDR2 as SMNVEV (reference sequence). The CDR3 DNA reads as TGTGCCAGCAGTAAGGACGCCTCGGGCCCCTACGAGCAGTACTTC. It is translated as CASSKDASGPYEQYF.

The sample holds many counts of this clonotype. Because this beta chain is a stray read in a library intended to capture alpha chains, its abundance should not be given much weight. The rearrangement joins TRBV5-1 to TRBJ1-1; D uncertain. CDR1 and CDR2 (germline): SGHRS, YFSETQ. V gave up 0 bases and J gave up 0 bases, with 6 bases separating them. The CDR3 extends over 14 amino acids. CDR3 in amino acids: CASSLDGMNTEAFF. The CDR3 nucleotides are TGCGCCAGCAGCTTGGACGGGATGAACACTGAAGCTTTCTTT. Together with reference TRBV5-1 and TRBJ1-1, the CDR3 gives the full variable domain: KAGVTQTPRYLIKTRGQQVTLSCSPISGHRSVSWYQQTPGQGLQFLFEYFSETQRNKGNFPGRFSGRQFSNSRSEMNVSTLELGDSALYLCASSLDGMNTEAFFGQGTRLTVV.

This clonotype occurred many times. With the library built for alpha chains, this beta chain is off target and its frequency is not meaningful. The chain uses TRBV12-5 and TRBJ1-4; D remains ambiguous. V dropped 2 bases and J dropped 12 bases, with 16 bases sitting between them. This CDR3 region has 14 residues. Germline V lookup: CDR1 LGHNT, CDR2 FRNRAP. CDR3 coding DNA: TGTGCTAGTGGTTTGAACAGCTACGGCCTCGAACTGTTTTTT. Translating it yields CASGLNSYGLELFF.

This clonotype was seen repeatedly, ten times or more. This beta chain is an off-target read within a library intended for alpha chains, so its frequency means little. The chain employs TRBV20-1 and TRBJ1-5, with a possible D match to TRBD1 (5 bases). The ends were cut back, 5 bases at V and 0 bases at J, with 20 bases in the middle. This CDR3 comprises 17 residues. Looked up from germline, CDR1 is DFQATT and CDR2 is SNEGSKA (reference sequence). The CDR3 nucleotides read TGCAGTGCTCTTAAGGGGCTAACCTCGTCTAGCAATCAGCCCCAGCATTTT. Its translation: CSALKGLTSSSNQPQHF.

At least ten counts were recorded for this clonotype. The size of this beta chain means little, since it is a stray read in a library made for alpha chains. CDR3 in amino acids: CSARDLGDSQETQYF. The CDR3 nucleotides read TGCAGTGCTAGAGATCTCGGGGACAGTCAAGAGACCCAGTACTTC. The chain links TRBV20-1 to TRBJ2-5, with TRBD1 matching over 7 bases. Germline-derived CDR1 and CDR2 are DFQATT and SNEGSKA (reference sequence). J gave up 2 bases and V 0 bases, and 6 bases lay outside the gene matches. This CDR3 has 15 amino acids.

A word on this clonotype: For a library built for alpha chains, this beta chain is a stray read; little rests on its size. The rearrangement joins TRBV20-1 to TRBJ2-1, with a possible D match to TRBD1 (5 bases). This CDR3 contains 14 residues. The V end lost 1 base, the J end lost 7 bases, and 14 bases lay between the germline ends. Germline V gene sequence: CDR1 DFQATT, CDR2 SNEGSKA (reference sequence). The CDR3 DNA sequence: TGCAGTGCTAGAGTCTGGGGCCTCGAAAATGAGCAGTTCTTC. It is translated as CSARVWGLENEQFF.